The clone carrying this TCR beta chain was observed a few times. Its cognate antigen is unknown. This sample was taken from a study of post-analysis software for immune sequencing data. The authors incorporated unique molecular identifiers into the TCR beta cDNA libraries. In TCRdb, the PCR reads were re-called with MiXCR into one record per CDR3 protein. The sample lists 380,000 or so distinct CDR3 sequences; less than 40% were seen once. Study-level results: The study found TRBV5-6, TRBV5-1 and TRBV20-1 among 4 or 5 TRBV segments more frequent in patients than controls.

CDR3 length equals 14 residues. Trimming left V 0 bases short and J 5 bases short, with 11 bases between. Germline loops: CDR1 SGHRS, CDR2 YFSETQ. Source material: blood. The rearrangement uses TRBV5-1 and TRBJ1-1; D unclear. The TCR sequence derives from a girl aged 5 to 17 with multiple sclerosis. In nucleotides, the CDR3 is TGCGCCAGCAGCTTGGCCCCGGGAAAAACTGAAGCTTTCTTT. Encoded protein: CASSLAPGKTEAFF.